This T cell receptor beta chain was retrieved from a study of shared clonotypes between healthy human individuals. Whole-study findings and limits: Non-shared clonotypes had lower generation probabilities than those shared by all four donors.

The study separated CD4+ cells into CD45RA+ naive and CD45RA-negative memory subsets. Trimming left V 7 bases short and J 4 bases short, with 8 bases between. The CDR3 runs 11 residues. Germline V lookup: CDR1 DFQATT, CDR2 SNEGSKA (reference sequence). Of note for this clone: The antigen is unknown.

Deep was the level used in running the assay. It was across several immunoSEQ plates that each subset's genomic DNA was evenly split. Using immunoSEQ multiplex PCR, the repertoire was profiled, and TCRdb retains in-frame clones only, with some absent. The data contain about 1.1 million clones, 77% of them singletons. The source material was memory CD4+ T cells from PBMCs. Subset denoted: CD45RA-negative fraction. The origin of this receptor is a man between 18 and 29 years old in good health. Some clones in this sample may be carry-over from other donors' samples. The V and J genes are TRBV20-1 and TRBJ1-3; D possibly corresponds to TRBD1 (5 bases). CDR3 residues: CSVWGGNTIYF. In DNA form, the CDR3 reads TGCAGTGTATGGGGGGGAAACACCATATATTTT.